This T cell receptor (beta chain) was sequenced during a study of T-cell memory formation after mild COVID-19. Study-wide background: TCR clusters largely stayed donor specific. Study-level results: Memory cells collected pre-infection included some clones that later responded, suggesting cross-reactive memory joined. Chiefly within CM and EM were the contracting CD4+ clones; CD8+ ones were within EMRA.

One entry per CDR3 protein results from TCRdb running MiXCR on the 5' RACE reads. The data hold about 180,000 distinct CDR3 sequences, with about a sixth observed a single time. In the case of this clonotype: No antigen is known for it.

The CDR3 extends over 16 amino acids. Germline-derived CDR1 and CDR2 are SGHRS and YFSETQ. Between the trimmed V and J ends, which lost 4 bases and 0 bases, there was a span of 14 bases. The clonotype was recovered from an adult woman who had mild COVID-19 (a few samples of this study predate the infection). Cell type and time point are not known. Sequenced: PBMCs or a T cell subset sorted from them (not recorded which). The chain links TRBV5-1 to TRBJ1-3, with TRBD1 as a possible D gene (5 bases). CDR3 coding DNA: TGCGCCAGCAGCCACGACAGTTTTCTCTCTGGAAACACCATATATTTT. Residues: CASSHDSFLSGNTIYF.